Shown below are 19 T cell receptor beta chains from a single sample sequenced in a study of cytomegalovirus exposure and HLA in healthy donors. PCR involved 60 Vbeta and 13 Jbeta primers. Measured with immunoSEQ multiplex PCR; TCRdb has only the in-frame clones, and not every one. The table has more than 95,000 clones, around 80% seen once. Source material: PBMCs. Source of these receptors: a woman aged 40 to 50 in good health and CMV-seronegative.

This clone appeared once. The V gene is TRBV7-3, the J gene TRBJ1-1; D is perhaps TRBD1 (5 bases). This CDR3 is built from 14 residues. The germline V gene has CDR1 SGHTA and CDR2 FQGTGA. V lost 6 bases, J lost 1 base, and 12 bases lay in between. In DNA form, the CDR3 reads TGTGCCAGCAGTACTCACGGGGGGAACACTGAAGCTTTCTTT. Its translation is CASSTHGGNTEAFF. Full variable domain (missing parts from reference TRBV7-3 and TRBJ1-1): GAGVSQTPSNKVTEKGKYVELRCDPISGHTALYWYRQSLGQGPEFLIYFQGTGAADDSGLPNDRFFAVRPEGSVSTLKIQRTERGDSAVYLCASSTHGGNTEAFFGQGTRLTVV.

This clone was recorded once. V gene TRBV28 combines with J gene TRBJ1-3; possibly TRBD1 for D (6 bases). The CDR3 consists of 14 residues. CDR1 is MDHEN, CDR2 SYDVKM, per germline. V was shortened by 6 bases and J by 0 bases, with 9 bases between the two germline ends. The CDR3 loop is CASRIRGSGNTIYF. CDR3 bases: TGTGCCAGCAGGATCAGGGGCTCTGGAAACACCATATATTTT.

The chain uses TRBV5-6 and TRBJ2-5; D is ambiguous. The germline CDR1 and CDR2 sequences are SGHDT and YYEEEE. The CDR3 totals 14 residues. V dropped 0 bases and J dropped 1 base, with 7 bases sitting between them. Here the CDR3 reads CASSLDQIQETQYF. For the CDR3, the DNA is TGTGCCAGCAGCTTGGACCAGATCCAAGAGACCCAGTACTTC. The full variable domain, rest sourced from reference TRBV5-6 and TRBJ2-5, is DAGVTQSPTHLIKTRGQQVTLRCSPKSGHDTVSWYQQALGQGPQFIFQYYEEEERQRGNFPDRFSGHQFPNYSSELNVNALLLGDSALYLCASSLDQIQETQYFGPGTRLLVL.

The CDR3 DNA reads TGCGCCAGCAGCTTGGGGCGGGAGGCCACCTACAATGAGCAGTTCTTC. It codes for CASSLGREATYNEQFF. The chain uses TRBV5-1 and TRBJ2-1, with 8 bases fitting TRBD2. The J segment lost 2 bases and the V segment lost 0 bases, leaving 4 bases of the junction unmatched. The CDR3 runs 16 residues. CDR1 is SGHRS, CDR2 YFSETQ, per germline.

The genes are TRBV7-2 and TRBJ2-1; possibly TRBD2 for D (5 bases). This CDR3 has 16 amino acids. With 5 bases removed from V and 9 bases from J, the gap between germline ends came to 23 bases. Germline CDR1 reads SGHTA; CDR2 reads FQGNSA. The CDR3 loop is CASSPSRLNGMGEQFF. DNA for the CDR3: TGTGCCAGCAGCCCCTCTAGGCTTAACGGGATGGGTGAGCAGTTCTTC.

This clone was counted a few times. V is TRBV7-2 and J is TRBJ2-1; 8 bases are shared with TRBD2. Germline V lookup: CDR1 SGHTA, CDR2 FQGNSA. V gave up 2 bases and J gave up 2 bases; unmatched junction bases: 5. The CDR3 length is 16 residues. DNA for the CDR3: TGTGCCAGCAGCTTATCCCCAGCGGGAGCCTACAATGAGCAGTTCTTC. As protein: CASSLSPAGAYNEQFF.

The V gene is TRBV11-3, the J gene TRBJ2-6; tentative D call: TRBD1 (6 bases). Looked up from germline, CDR1 is SGHNT and CDR2 is YENEEA. The length of the CDR3 is 16 residues. Trimming pared 5 bases from V and 2 bases from J, leaving 13 bases between. Here the CDR3 DNA reads TGTGCCAGCAGCGATCAACAGGGCACTGGGGCCAACGTCCTGACTTTC. It yields the protein CASSDQQGTGANVLTF.

This clone appeared a few times. J is TRBJ1-2 and V is TRBV29-1; D possibly corresponds to TRBD1 (5 bases). In germline, CDR1 is SQVTM, CDR2 ANQGSEA. The CDR3 consists of 13 residues. V was clipped by 3 bases and J by 2 bases, with 10 bases between them. This CDR3 reads CSVEEGRNYGYTF. The DNA for the CDR3 is TGCAGCGTTGAGGAGGGGCGAAACTATGGCTACACCTTC. Based on the CDR3 plus reference TRBV29-1 and TRBJ1-2, the full variable domain is SAVISQKPSRDICQRGTSLTIQCQVDSQVTMMFWYRQQPGQSLTLIATANQGSEATYESGFVIDKFPISRPNLTFSTLTVSNMSPEDSSIYLCSVEEGRNYGYTFGSGTRLTVV.

Comments on this clone: Mismatch with germline at one junction end may stem from a read error. V is TRBV6-4 and J is TRBJ2-1; D possibly corresponds to TRBD1 (7 bases). Germline values: CDR1 MRHNA, CDR2 SNTAGT. The CDR3 is made up of 15 amino acids. The CDR3 loop reads CASSLTGDSNNEQFF. The CDR3 DNA reads TGTGCCAGTTCGTTAACAGGGGACTCCAACAATGAGCAGTTCTTC.

This chain joins TRBV11-2 and TRBJ2-5; D is possibly TRBD2 (6 bases). The J call may be mistaken, given a closer DNA end match to TRBJ2-7. This CDR3 comprises 15 residues. The germline V gene encodes CDR1 SGHAT and CDR2 FQNNGV. The DNA for the CDR3 is TGTGCCAGCAGCCCGCCTAGTAGCGGCCCCTACGAGCAGTACTTC. Its translation: CASSPPSSGPYEQYF.

The chain carries TRBV4-3 and TRBJ2-2; 7 bases match TRBD2. V was pared by 4 bases and J by 5 bases, with 1 base of the junction left unmatched. The CDR3 totals 13 residues. Looked up from germline, CDR1 is LGHNA and CDR2 is YSLEER. The CDR3 here is CASSPGGTGELFF. Written as DNA, the CDR3 is TGCGCCAGCAGCCCCGGGGGGACCGGGGAGCTGTTTTTT.

This clone was seen a few times. The chain uses TRBV28 and TRBJ2-1, with D possibly being TRBD1 (5 bases). The CDR3 totals 12 residues. Trimming left V 2 bases short and J 10 bases short, with 9 bases between. Germline lookup yields CDR1 MDHEN and CDR2 SYDVKM. The chain's CDR3 is CASSLGAGEQFF. The CDR3 DNA is TGTGCCAGCAGTTTAGGGGCAGGGGAGCAGTTCTTC.

This chain uses TRBV29-1 with TRBJ2-1, with 10 bases identical to TRBD2. J lost 4 bases, V lost 6 bases, and 9 bases had no gene match. The germline V gene encodes CDR1 SQVTM and CDR2 ANQGSEA. CDR3 length: 15 amino acids. CDR3 in amino acids: CSVVYLAGVYNEQFF. The CDR3 nucleotides read TGCAGCGTCGTTTACCTAGCGGGAGTTTACAATGAGCAGTTCTTC.

The rearrangement joins TRBV6-6 to TRBJ1-2; tentatively, D is TRBD1 (5 bases). The CDR3 loop spans 12 amino acids. The germline CDR1 and CDR2 sequences are MNHNY and SVGAGI (reference sequence). The V end was cut by 6 bases, the J end by 8 bases, with 13 bases between. CDR3 residues: CASRAGPLGYTF. DNA for the CDR3: TGTGCCAGCAGGGCGGGGCCCCTGGGCTACACCTTC.

The rearrangement links TRBV30 to TRBJ2-7; 9 bases map to TRBD1. There are 14 residues in the CDR3. Germline V CDR1 and CDR2: GTSNPN, SVGIG (reference sequence). V lost 2 bases, J lost 5 bases, and 7 bases stayed unmatched. The CDR3 is CAWSPGTGSDEQYF. The CDR3 DNA reads TGTGCCTGGAGTCCGGGGACAGGGAGTGACGAGCAGTACTTC.

This chain connects TRBV10-3 to TRBJ2-3, with 14 bases that match TRBD2. The CDR3 is 15 residues long. The germline V gene encodes CDR1 ENHRY and CDR2 SYGVKD. J lost 1 base, V lost 9 bases, and 3 bases had no gene match. The CDR3 region has the DNA TGTGCCATTGGACTAGCGGGAGGAGGCACAGATACGCAGTATTTT. It codes for CAIGLAGGGTDTQYF.

The chain carries TRBV9 and TRBJ2-1; 10 nucleotides match TRBD2. Trimming removed 1 base from V and 8 bases from J; junction bases left unmatched: 15. CDR3 length equals 18 residues. CDR1 SGDLS and CDR2 YYNGEE come from the germline V gene. In nucleotides, the CDR3 is TGTGCCAGCAGCGTAAATGTGGCTAGCGGGAGTACGGTAGATGAGCAGTTCTTC. Translating gives CASSVNVASGSTVDEQFF.

The table lists this clone with a few counts. CDR3 in amino acids: CASSISTRVIYEQYF. In nucleotides, the CDR3 is TGTGCCAGTAGTATATCAACCAGGGTAATCTACGAGCAGTACTTC. The rearrangement links TRBV19 to TRBJ2-7; tentative D call: TRBD1 (5 bases). In germline, CDR1 is LNHDA, CDR2 SQIVND (reference sequence). CDR3 size: 15 residues. V gave up 2 bases and J gave up 3 bases, with 14 bases separating them.

This clone was counted once. The chain is built from TRBV9 and TRBJ1-3; D gene unclear. This CDR3 contains 15 residues. V was trimmed by 3 bases and J by 0 bases, leaving 10 bases between them. Per the germline V gene, CDR1 is SGDLS and CDR2 is YYNGEE. The CDR3: CASSDHSFSGNTIYF. As DNA, the CDR3 is TGTGCCAGCAGCGATCACAGCTTCTCTGGAAACACCATATATTTT.